The source of this T cell receptor (beta chain) is a study of CD8+CD57+ T cells in acquired aplastic anemia. Overall study results and limits: It was found that about 31 CD8+ CDR3 sequences were shared between patients and controls.

Worth noting for this clonotype: The antigen is unknown.

The use of genomic DNA as template underpinned the TCR beta VDJ and CDR3 profiling. Each CDR3 protein gets one entry after TCRdb re-called the reads with MiXCR. The repertoire holds some 170,000 distinct CDR3 sequences, with 60% to 80% as singletons. By flow cytometry, patients selected for sequencing had shown an expansion of CD8+CD57+ cells. Patients were therapy-naive when their blood was sampled. The ends lost 1 base at V and 7 bases at J; junction bases unmatched: 13. CDR3 length equals 15 residues. The germline V gene has CDR1 DFQATT and CDR2 SNEGSKA (reference sequence). Sequenced input: sorted CD4+, CD8+, or CD8+CD57+ T cells (not recorded which) from PBMCs. This rearrangement joins TRBV20-1 to TRBJ2-7; 7 bases fit TRBD2. The receptor's source is a human donor with aplastic anemia. The CDR3 bases are TGCAGTGCTAGAGGCTACAGGCTCCCGCGGGGGGAGCAGTACTTC. Its translation is CSARGYRLPRGEQYF.